What follows are 19 T cell receptor beta chains derived from one specimen sequenced in a study of blood T cell repertoires in COVID-19. TCRdb's table, derived via immunoSEQ multiplex PCR, lists solely in-frame clones and lacks some. The table lists about 83,000 clones, roughly 86% of them singletons. Sample: peripheral blood. Source of these receptors: a man over 45 with active COVID-19.

The chain combines TRBV6-5 with TRBJ2-1; 7 nucleotides match TRBD2. Germline V lookup: CDR1 MNHEY, CDR2 SVGAGI. V was clipped by 3 bases and J by 14 bases; unmatched bases: 13. This CDR3 region has 14 residues. Here the CDR3 reads CASSYRLAAHRKFF. The CDR3 DNA is TGTGCCAGCAGTTATCGTCTAGCGGCCCACCGTAAGTTCTTC.

The rearrangement uses TRBV6-6 and TRBJ1-1, with a possible D match to TRBD1 (5 bases). The length of the CDR3 is 15 residues. Germline V gene data show CDR1 as MNHNY and CDR2 as SVGAGI (reference sequence). V gave up 5 bases and J gave up 3 bases, with 16 bases separating them. The CDR3 DNA reads as TGTGCCAGCAGTCACACCCAGGGAGGAGACACTGAAGCTTTCTTT. This codes for CASSHTQGGDTEAFF.

Only one count was recorded for this clone. The V call is TRBV7-3, the J call TRBJ1-1; D ambiguous. V was cut by 2 bases and J by 2 bases, with 6 bases left in between. Germline-derived CDR1 and CDR2 are SGHTA and FQGTGA. The length of the CDR3 is 13 residues. The CDR3 DNA sequence: TGTGCCAGCAGCTTACAGTATAACACTGAAGCTTTCTTT. This encodes CASSLQYNTEAFF.

The V gene is TRBV25-1, the J gene TRBJ1-5, with 12 bases identical to TRBD1. CDR3 length: 18 amino acids. The V gene end was trimmed by 7 bases and the J gene end by 6 bases; junction bases not matched to a gene: 16. Germline assignment: CDR1 MGHDK and CDR2 SYGVNS. CDR3 in DNA: TGTGCCAGCACGCAACCGGGACAGGGGGCAACTGATGGTCAGCCCCAGCATTTT. This translates into CASTQPGQGATDGQPQHF.

The V and J genes are TRBV10-3 and TRBJ1-1; no definite D call. The germline CDR1 and CDR2 sequences are ENHRY and SYGVKD. The CDR3 has 12 amino acids. Trimming took 3 bases from V and 11 from J, leaving 13 bases between them. The CDR3 DNA reads TGTGCCATCAGTGACGCTGCGGGGATGGCTTTCTTT. This codes for CAISDAAGMAFF.

This chain uses TRBV7-3 with TRBJ2-1, with 8 bases fitting TRBD2. Germline V gene lookup returns CDR1 SGHTA and CDR2 FQGTGA. V lost 5 bases, J lost 8 bases, and 20 bases stayed unmatched. The CDR3 is made up of 18 amino acids. The CDR3 here is CASSASGGATSGGYEQFF. In DNA, the CDR3 is TGTGCCAGCAGCGCAAGCGGGGGAGCCACATCCGGGGGGTATGAGCAGTTCTTC.

A single count supports this clone. The chain is built from TRBV6-5 and TRBJ1-1; D remains unclear. This CDR3 region has 15 residues. V lost 0 bases to trimming and J lost 3 bases, with 11 bases between them. Germline V gene sequence: CDR1 MNHEY, CDR2 SVGAGI. The CDR3 nucleotides are TGTGCCAGCAGTTACTCTCCAGACGGGTACACTGAAGCTTTCTTT. This translates into CASSYSPDGYTEAFF.

The chain links TRBV25-1 to TRBJ2-5; D not certain. V lost 4 bases and J lost 2, with 11 bases in between. The CDR3 contains 14 residues. The germline gives CDR1 MGHDK, CDR2 SYGVNS. CDR3 sequence: CASSVIGPQETQYF. CDR3 bases: TGTGCCAGCAGTGTAATTGGGCCACAAGAGACCCAGTACTTC.

The chain is built from TRBV2 and TRBJ1-5, with no clear D. CDR3 length equals 13 residues. Per the germline V gene, CDR1 is SNHLY and CDR2 is FYNNEI. V was cut by 5 bases and J by 5 bases, with 10 bases left in between. The CDR3 loop reads CASSSQRDQPQHF. The DNA of the CDR3 is TGTGCCAGCAGTTCGCAGAGGGATCAGCCCCAGCATTTT.

Worth noting for this clone: Other nucleotide sequences in the sample specify the same CDR3. The chain is built from TRBV9 and TRBJ1-3; D possibly corresponds to TRBD1 (5 bases). The CDR3 has 15 amino acids. V dropped 0 bases and J dropped 2 bases, with 9 bases sitting between them. Germline CDR1 reads SGDLS; CDR2 reads YYNGEE. CDR3 in amino acids: CASSVASGAGNTIYF. Here the CDR3 DNA reads TGTGCCAGCAGCGTAGCGTCGGGGGCTGGAAACACCATATATTTT.

V usage is TRBV5-1 and J usage is TRBJ2-7, with 9 bases fitting TRBD1. Germline loops: CDR1 SGHRS, CDR2 YFSETQ. Trimming at V came to 6 bases and at J to 3 bases, leaving 16 bases not matched to a gene. The CDR3 spans 17 residues. CDR3 loop: CASIIGVGQGYFYEQYF. DNA for the CDR3: TGCGCCAGCATAATCGGGGTCGGACAGGGGTACTTCTACGAGCAGTACTTC.

This sequence joins TRBV4-2 and TRBJ2-5, with 14 bases fitting TRBD2. The CDR3 has 17 residues. From germline, CDR1 is LGHNA and CDR2 YNFKEQ. V was pared by 3 bases and J by 4 bases, with 7 bases of the junction left unmatched. CDR3 bases: TGTGCCAGCAGCCATCCGGGGACTAGCGGGAGTCGAGAGACCCAGTACTTC. Encoded protein: CASSHPGTSGSRETQYF.

Here the CDR3 DNA reads TGCGCCAGCAGGGGGGACAGGGCCTATGGCTACACCTTC. Amino acid sequence: CASRGDRAYGYTF. J is TRBJ1-2 and V is TRBV5-1, with 9 positions matching TRBD1. CDR3 length: 13 amino acids. With 5 bases clipped from V and 4 bases from J, the junction kept 3 bases outside the gene matches. CDR1 and CDR2 (germline): SGHRS, YFSETQ.

This chain uses TRBV30 with TRBJ2-1; 8 nucleotides line up with TRBD2. Germline CDR1 and CDR2: GTSNPN and SVGIG (reference sequence). V shed 0 bases and J 2 bases; nucleotides not matched to a gene: 3. This CDR3 contains 15 residues. The DNA for the CDR3 is TGTGCCTGGAGTGTAGTAGCGGGGACCTACAATGAGCAGTTCTTC. This encodes CAWSVVAGTYNEQFF.

The J gene is TRBJ1-2, the V gene TRBV6-4; no clear D gene. This CDR3 region has 15 residues. CDR1 is MRHNA and CDR2 is SNTAGT in the germline V gene. Trimming removed 2 bases at V and 0 bases at J, with 10 bases between. CDR3 sequence: CASSDSINTNYGYTF. DNA for the CDR3: TGTGCCAGCAGTGACAGCATCAATACTAACTATGGCTACACCTTC.

V and J are TRBV3-1 (or the pseudogene TRBV3-2) and TRBJ1-2; D is possibly TRBD1 (5 bases). From germline, CDR1 is LGHDT and CDR2 YNNKEL (reference sequence). Trimming removed 4 bases from V and 5 bases from J, with 20 bases in between. The CDR3 has 16 amino acids. The CDR3, as DNA: TGTGCCAGCAGCCCCCTAGGGAAGGGGCCAGGGTATGGCTACACCTTC. This sequence encodes CASSPLGKGPGYGYTF.

V gene TRBV5-4 combines with J gene TRBJ1-2; no firm D call. The CDR3 consists of 16 residues. Germline values: CDR1 SGHNT, CDR2 YYREEE (reference sequence). Deletions cut 2 bases from V and 0 bases from J, with 14 bases between. CDR3 sequence (DNA): TGTGCCAGCAGCTTTTCTGCCGGCGGAGCTAACTATGGCTACACCTTC. Translated: CASSFSAGGANYGYTF.

This rearrangement joins TRBV5-1 to TRBJ2-7; possibly TRBD2 for D (6 bases). V gave up 2 bases and J gave up 7 bases, with 16 bases separating them. This CDR3 spans 14 amino acids. CDR1 is SGHRS and CDR2 is YFSETQ in the germline V gene. DNA of the CDR3: TGCGCCAGCAGCTTTGAGGGAGGTCGATGGGAGCAGTACTTC. The encoded protein is CASSFEGGRWEQYF.

This clone appeared a few times. The rearrangement joins TRBV7-2 to TRBJ1-6; 7 bases fit TRBD1. Trimming removed 5 bases from V and 9 bases from J; junction bases left unmatched: 10. This CDR3 has 15 amino acids. Germline values: CDR1 SGHTA, CDR2 FQGNSA. The CDR3 DNA is TGTGCCAGCAGCCCACCGGGACAGAGGGCTTCACCCCTCCACTTT. Translation gives CASSPPGQRASPLHF.